This record looks at one TCR beta chain sequence and its context. Antigen unknown. This entry is derived from a study of cytomegalovirus exposure and HLA in healthy donors. Study-wide points: Another analysis was done later, and it associated roughly 15,000 TCR beta sequences with HLA alleles at 0.05 false discovery rate. Later genetic work tied a missense DCLRE1C variant to beta-chain V and J trimming. Using the classifier, cytomegalovirus status was reportedly diagnosed with high specificity and sensitivity. Most subjects had HLA-A and HLA-B alleles reportedly predicted accurately by TCR beta sequences.

The CDR3 has 17 residues. Germline assignment: CDR1 MDHEN and CDR2 SYDVKM. Trimming cost V 5 bases and J 7 bases; bases outside gene matches: 13. This PCR relied on a set of 60 Vbeta primers and 13 Jbeta primers. Produced via immunoSEQ multiplex PCR; TCRdb's table is partial and in-frame only. The sample consists of approximately 160,000 clones, approximately 71% of them appearing once. Sequences were obtained from PBMCs. The sequence came from a woman aged 18 to 35 in good health and CMV-seropositive. The gene calls are TRBV28 and TRBJ2-4, with 11 positions matching TRBD2. CDR3 coding DNA: TGTGCCAGCAGTCATACCCTTAGCGGGGGGGCCTCGAACATTCAGTACTTC. Residues: CASSHTLSGGASNIQYF. The whole variable domain, remainder taken from reference TRBV28 and TRBJ2-4, is DVKVTQSSRYLVKRTGEKVFLECVQDMDHENMFWYRQDPGLGLRLIYFSYDVKMKEKGDIPEGYSVSREKKERFSLILESASTNQTSMYLCASSHTLSGGASNIQYFGAGTRLSVL.